The rows below give T cell receptor beta chains drawn from one sample of a study of blood T cell repertoires in COVID-19. The assay was immunoSEQ multiplex PCR, and TCRdb's table has in-frame clones only and misses some. The profile covers about 250,000 clones, with around 88% appearing a single time and approximately 6% taken by the ten largest. The material sequenced was peripheral blood. All receptors derive from a woman aged 30 to 39 with COVID-19, enrolled during active disease. Each CDR3 is given with its conserved first and last residue. The order of the fields is CDR3 protein, J gene, V gene, D gene. A D gene is named only where the DNA matches it firmly.

CDR3 protein: CASSPRHLLSETQYF; J gene: TRBJ2-5; V gene: TRBV4-1; D gene: NA
CDR3 protein: CASSWENEQFF; J gene: TRBJ2-1; V gene: TRBV6-2/TRBV6-3; D gene: NA
CDR3 protein: CASSGTMGHTGELFF; J gene: TRBJ2-2; V gene: TRBV2; D gene: NA
CDR3 protein: CASSPQLRVGYEQYF; J gene: TRBJ2-7; V gene: TRBV11-2; D gene: NA
CDR3 protein: CASSQDGGTGRKLFF; J gene: TRBJ1-4; V gene: TRBV4-3; D gene: TRBD1
CDR3 protein: CASSQDYDEQFF; J gene: TRBJ2-1; V gene: TRBV7-2; D gene: NA
CDR3 protein: CASSPRGSAKNQPQHF; J gene: TRBJ1-5; V gene: TRBV25-1; D gene: NA
CDR3 protein: CASSPAGRKYEQYF; J gene: TRBJ2-7; V gene: TRBV11-2; D gene: TRBD2
CDR3 protein: CASTGQAGDQPQHF; J gene: TRBJ1-5; V gene: TRBV6-6; D gene: TRBD1
CDR3 protein: CASSEYRPDINEKLFF; J gene: TRBJ1-4; V gene: TRBV25-1; D gene: NA
CDR3 protein: CASSLSWDMGQSPLHF; J gene: TRBJ1-6; V gene: TRBV27; D gene: NA
CDR3 protein: CASSLSGRRSDTQYF; J gene: TRBJ2-3; V gene: TRBV7-2; D gene: TRBD2
CDR3 protein: CASSPQNRVGADTQYF; J gene: TRBJ2-3; V gene: TRBV18; D gene: NA
CDR3 protein: CASSQTQVRTSRNEQFF; J gene: TRBJ2-1; V gene: TRBV4-1; D gene: NA
CDR3 protein: CASSYGETQYF; J gene: TRBJ2-5; V gene: TRBV12-3/TRBV12-4; D gene: NA
CDR3 protein: CAWSVGQGFLGYTF; J gene: TRBJ1-2; V gene: TRBV30; D gene: TRBD1
CDR3 protein: CASSTYNGGSSYEQYF; J gene: TRBJ2-7; V gene: TRBV28; D gene: TRBD2
CDR3 protein: CATSGTYGEAFF; J gene: TRBJ1-1; V gene: TRBV24-1; D gene: NA
CDR3 protein: CASSLARDRDTDTQYF; J gene: TRBJ2-3; V gene: TRBV5-1; D gene: TRBD1
CDR3 protein: CASSSPDFIHRGRLAF; J gene: TRBJ1-2; V gene: TRBV6-2/TRBV6-3; D gene: TRBD1
CDR3 protein: CATSPPGRANGYTF; J gene: TRBJ1-2; V gene: TRBV15; D gene: NA
CDR3 protein: CASSFQNKMNTEAFF; J gene: TRBJ1-1; V gene: TRBV28; D gene: NA
CDR3 protein: CASSLNVNTVTGDEQFF; J gene: TRBJ2-1; V gene: TRBV5-1; D gene: NA
CDR3 protein: CASSARLAGGTGDTQYF; J gene: TRBJ2-3; V gene: TRBV9; D gene: TRBD2
CDR3 protein: CASSFIRGGGTDTQYF; J gene: TRBJ2-3; V gene: TRBV5-8; D gene: TRBD2
CDR3 protein: CASSRTGRADTQYF; J gene: TRBJ2-3; V gene: TRBV7-9; D gene: NA
CDR3 protein: CASSLSTGHTGELFF; J gene: TRBJ2-2; V gene: TRBV5-1; D gene: NA
CDR3 protein: CARSPKSRANYGYTF; J gene: TRBJ1-2; V gene: TRBV7-5; D gene: NA
CDR3 protein: CASSLSVSDTQYF; J gene: TRBJ2-3; V gene: TRBV7-9; D gene: NA
CDR3 protein: CATSRDGDRGLNSPLHF; J gene: TRBJ1-6; V gene: TRBV15; D gene: TRBD1
CDR3 protein: CASTDAGGTEHYSNQPQHF; J gene: TRBJ1-5; V gene: TRBV28; D gene: TRBD1
CDR3 protein: CASGGSGPDTQYF; J gene: TRBJ2-3; V gene: TRBV27; D gene: TRBD2
CDR3 protein: CASSLQGGSNQPQHF; J gene: TRBJ1-5; V gene: TRBV7-2; D gene: NA
CDR3 protein: CATSDWTSGGGEQFF; J gene: TRBJ2-1; V gene: TRBV24-1; D gene: TRBD2
CDR3 protein: CASSQGQSGNTIYF; J gene: TRBJ1-3; V gene: TRBV3-1/TRBV3-2; D gene: NA
CDR3 protein: CASSDSGASGTGELFF; J gene: TRBJ2-2; V gene: TRBV6-1; D gene: TRBD2